This T cell receptor beta chain stems from a study of T cell responses to AZD1222 COVID-19 vaccine. Study-wide background: Pooling was applied to second doses at about 4 or about 12 weeks. Points from the study as a whole: After the peak T cell response, and only then, were repertoires sampled. An increase in Spike-specific TCR breadth and depth was observed after two AZD1222 doses. The donor group comprised mostly white British people and more females; the analysis possibly underestimated clonal diversity.

Details on this clone: Antigen: not known.

Repertoires were generated with immunoSEQ multiplex PCR, while TCRdb's copy carries only in-frame clones and drops some. Here the sample spans 110,000 to 150,000 clones, approximately 85% being singletons. The germline V gene encodes CDR1 LNHNV and CDR2 YYDKDF (reference sequence). The CDR3 totals 18 residues. V lost 3 bases, J lost 8 bases, and 17 bases stayed unmatched. This sequence originates from an adult in good health. The chain joins TRBV15 to TRBJ1-4; 8 bases are a match to TRBD1. This specimen was peripheral blood, taken on day 0 of AZD1222 vaccination. Written as DNA, the CDR3 is TGTGCCACCAGCAGGGCGACAGGGGCGTACGTTGGCGTCGAAAAACTGTTTTTT. Translating it yields CATSRATGAYVGVEKLFF.